This TCR beta chain was sequenced during a study of T cell responses to AZD1222 COVID-19 vaccine. Turning to the study itself: It was second doses at about 4 or about 12 weeks that were pooled.

As regards this clone: As yet, its antigen is unknown.

Here immunoSEQ multiplex PCR was the method, and the copy in TCRdb shows in-frame clones only, minus some. This table has approximately 92,000 clones, more than 75% appearing once. Study-wide points: Receipt of two AZD1222 doses was followed by a rise in Spike-specific TCR breadth and depth. The donor group comprised mostly white British people and more females; the analysis possibly underestimated clonal diversity.

Germline CDR1 is SEHNR and CDR2 is FQNEAQ (reference sequence). The length of the CDR3 is 14 residues. V shed 5 bases, J shed 10 bases, and the junction held 7 bases outside the gene matches. The clonotype originates from an adult in good health. This chain uses TRBV7-9 with TRBJ1-6; 8 nucleotides line up with TRBD1. The input for sequencing was peripheral blood, taken on day 0 of AZD1222 vaccination. The CDR3 DNA is TGTGCCAGCAGCCCTGGACAGGGAAGATCACCCCTCCACTTT. Protein sequence: CASSPGQGRSPLHF.